These 12 T cell receptor beta chains originate from one sample sequenced in a study of Tregs in tolerant kidney transplant recipients. TCRdb's table, derived via immunoSEQ multiplex PCR, lists solely in-frame clones and lacks some. Of around 230,000 clones listed, 80% to 85% are singletons. Sequenced material: CD4+ T cells from blood. The receptors stem from a human donor in good health.

The chain combines TRBV11-2 with TRBJ1-3; the D is unclear. The CDR3 has 15 residues. V lost 5 bases, J lost 0 bases, and 11 bases lay in between. Germline CDR1 reads SGHAT; CDR2 reads FQNNGV. The CDR3 loop is CASSRTRVSGNTIYF. The CDR3 nucleotides are TGTGCCAGCAGCCGAACGAGGGTCTCTGGAAACACCATATATTTT.

The chain couples TRBV6-1 to TRBJ2-6; the D gene could be TRBD1 or TRBD2 (5 bases each). This CDR3 region has 15 residues. Per germline, CDR1 MNHNS and CDR2 SASEGT. Trimming removed 2 bases from V and 4 bases from J, with 9 bases in between. Here the CDR3 DNA reads TGTGCCAGCAGTGAATGGGGGTCCGGGGCCAACGTCCTGACTTTC. Amino acid sequence: CASSEWGSGANVLTF.

This chain connects TRBV7-2 to TRBJ2-3; no firm D call. Germline V gene sequence: CDR1 SGHTA, CDR2 FQGNSA. Trimming took 4 bases from V and 2 from J, leaving 13 bases between them. This CDR3 contains 15 residues. CDR3 in DNA: TGTGCCAGCAGCTCGTTACCCCGCCCCACAGATACGCAGTATTTT. It specifies CASSSLPRPTDTQYF.

In this sample, this clone turned up once. This chain links TRBV10-2 with TRBJ2-7; D uncertain. The germline V gene encodes CDR1 WSHSY and CDR2 SAAADI. V was pared by 2 bases and J by 3 bases, with 8 bases between. The CDR3 loop spans 13 amino acids. For the CDR3, the DNA is TGCGCCAGCAGTGAGGTGAAGTTCTACGAGCAGTACTTC. Its protein product is CASSEVKFYEQYF.

The genes are TRBV19 and TRBJ1-2; D is possibly TRBD1 (5 bases). CDR1 is LNHDA, CDR2 SQIVND, per germline (reference sequence). V was cut by 4 bases and J by 2 bases, with 11 bases left in between. The CDR3 has 14 residues. CDR3 amino acids: CASSKGGANYGYTF. The CDR3 nucleotides are TGTGCCAGTAGTAAAGGAGGGGCAAACTATGGCTACACCTTC. Based on the CDR3 plus reference TRBV19 and TRBJ1-2, the full variable domain is DGGITQSPKYLFRKEGQNVTLSCEQNLNHDAMYWYRQDPGQGLRLIYYSQIVNDFQKGDIAEGYSVSREKKESFPLTVTSAQKNPTAFYLCASSKGGANYGYTFGSGTRLTVV.

V is TRBV2 and J is TRBJ2-5; D gene ambiguous. Germline V gives CDR1 SNHLY, CDR2 FYNNEI. The length of the CDR3 is 11 residues. Trimming took off 6 bases at V and 3 bases at J, with 5 bases between the two ends. The DNA for the CDR3 is TGTGCCAGCAGCTCGAAAGAGACCCAGTACTTC. This gives the protein CASSSKETQYF. Supplemented by reference TRBV2 and TRBJ2-5, the full variable domain reads EPEVTQTPSHQVTQMGQEVILRCVPISNHLYFYWYRQILGQKVEFLVSFYNNEISEKSEIFDDQFSVERPDGSNFTLKIRSTKLEDSAMYFCASSSKETQYFGPGTRLLVL.

V and J are TRBV6-1 and TRBJ1-1, with 9 bases lining up with TRBD1. Germline trimming cut 8 bases from V and 4 bases from J; bases unmatched to any gene: 5. The CDR3 is made up of 13 amino acids. Germline V gives CDR1 MNHNS, CDR2 SASEGT. As DNA, the CDR3 is TGTGCCAGCCACAGGGGGCTGGTCACTGAAGCTTTCTTT. This translates into CASHRGLVTEAFF.

There are a few counts of this clone. The chain recombines TRBV2 with TRBJ2-2; D gene ambiguous. V dropped 5 bases and J dropped 3 bases, with 4 bases sitting between them. The CDR3 sequence is 12 residues long. Germline V CDR1 and CDR2: SNHLY, FYNNEI. CDR3 nucleotides: TGTGCCAGCAGTACGGACACCGGGGAGCTGTTTTTT. The encoded protein is CASSTDTGELFF.

The chain is built from TRBV9 and TRBJ2-7, with TRBD2 matching 7 bases. Per the germline V gene, CDR1 is SGDLS and CDR2 is YYNGEE. The CDR3 length is 16 residues. V shed 0 bases, J shed 4 bases, and the junction held 10 bases outside the gene matches. For the CDR3, the DNA is TGTGCCAGCAGCGTAGCCCCCGGGGAGGGGTTTTACGAGCAGTACTTC. It codes for CASSVAPGEGFYEQYF.

CDR3 region: CASSKEEGFQNEQYF. The DNA of the CDR3 is TGTGCCAGCAGCAAAGAAGAGGGTTTCCAAAACGAGCAGTACTTC. The chain uses TRBV21-1 and TRBJ2-7; TRBD2 is the table's D call and was not checked against the DNA. TRBV21-1 is listed as a pseudogene. This CDR3 is 15 amino acids long.

This chain connects TRBV29-1 to TRBJ2-5, with TRBD1 matching 7 bases. The CDR3 contains 12 residues. Germline lookup yields CDR1 SQVTM and CDR2 ANQGSEA. Trimming cost V 3 bases and J 5 bases; bases outside gene matches: 3. CDR3 DNA: TGCAGCGTTGATGGGACAGTCGAGACCCAGTACTTC. As protein: CSVDGTVETQYF.

V is TRBV18 and J is TRBJ1-6; 8 bases agree with TRBD1. The CDR3 has 17 amino acids. With 6 bases clipped from V and 9 bases from J, the junction kept 16 bases outside the gene matches. Germline CDR1 is KGHSH and CDR2 is LQKENI. The CDR3 DNA sequence: TGTGCCAGCTCCCCCTCTCAGGGGGCAGGGGCCGGTTCACCCCTCCACTTT. Residues: CASSPSQGAGAGSPLHF.